A selection of T cell receptor beta chains follows, all from one sample in a study of regulatory T cells in long-lasting Graves disease. Each CDR3 protein gets one entry after TCRdb re-called the multiplex PCR reads with MiXCR. The data contain fewer than 500,000 distinct CDR3 sequences, roughly 15% of them singletons. The same sample was also used in a study of T cells in Graves' hyperthyroidism and ophthalmopathy.

This sample comprised peripheral blood mononuclear cells (PBMCs), obtained at new diagnosis, from a patient treated with antithyroid drugs. These receptors were taken from a man between 40 and 49 years old with Graves disease. Each CDR3 is given with its conserved first and last residue. A D gene is named only where the DNA matches it firmly. Rows may omit the clone size; those that give it use once, few, many or a size class.

d_call j_call v_call clone_size cdr3_nt cdr3_aa
. TRBJ2-1 TRBV5-1 many TGCGCCAGCACCCTCAGCCCGGGCGTACGCAATGAGCAGTTCTTC CASTLSPGVRNEQFF
TRBD2 TRBJ2-5 TRBV12-3/TRBV12-4 few TGTGCCAGCAGGTCGGGACTAGCGGGAGCAGAGACCCAGTACTTC CASRSGLAGAETQYF
TRBD1 TRBJ2-5 TRBV5-4 . TGTGCCAGCAGCTTGGGGGGGGGACAGGGAGCAGAGACCCAGTACTTC CASSLGGGQGAETQYF
. TRBJ2-7 TRBV11-2 few TGTGCCAGCAGCTGGGAGGGGGAACCCGGCTACGAGCAGTACTTC CASSWEGEPGYEQYF
. TRBJ1-5 TRBV19 . TGTGCCAGTAGTATTGGGGAGAATCAGCCCCAGCATTTT CASSIGENQPQHF
TRBD2 TRBJ2-7 TRBV28 many TGTGCCAGCAGTCCCGGAGGTAGCGGGAGGAATTCGTACTTC CASSPGGSGRNSYF
. TRBJ1-1 TRBV12-3/TRBV12-4 many TGTGCCAGCACTCTATTGACCGGGGCTGAAGCTTTCTTT CASTLLTGAEAFF
. TRBJ2-1 TRBV5-8 . TGTGCCAGCAGACTTTCCAGGGTTACCGCCTACAATGAGCAGTTCTTC CASRLSRVTAYNEQFF
TRBD1 TRBJ2-7 TRBV29-1 many TGCAGCGCTGGGACAGGGGGCTACGAGCAGTACTTC CSAGTGGYEQYF
TRBD1 TRBJ2-7 TRBV28 few TGTGCCAGCAAGGGACAGCCAGACTACGAGCAGTACTTC CASKGQPDYEQYF
. TRBJ2-1 TRBV30 many TGTGCCTGGAAATGGCTAGGGGGCAATGAGCAGTTCTTC CAWKWLGGNEQFF
. TRBJ1-1 TRBV3-1 few TGTGCCAGCAGCCTCCAGGGCCTCGCCGCTAACACTGAAGCTTCCTTT CASSLQGLAANTEASF
. TRBJ2-1 TRBV9 . TGTGCCAGCAGCATCCTTGGGGGGAACGATGAGCAGTTCTTC CASSILGGNDEQFF
. TRBJ1-4 TRBV2 . TGTGCCAGCAGTCGGGCCCGGGGCGAAAAACTGTTTTTT CASSRARGEKLFF
. TRBJ2-2 TRBV6-5 many TGTGCCAGCAGTTACTTCTCCGGAGATGCGACCGGGGAGCTGTTTTTT CASSYFSGDATGELFF
. TRBJ1-2 TRBV5-1 few TGCGCCAGCAGCTTAAGTTTCAGGGATAATGGCTACACCTTC CASSLSFRDNGYTF
TRBD2 TRBJ2-5 TRBV28 few TGTGCCAGCAGACAAACCGGGACTTTCTCCGTTACGGGGGGTACCCAGTACTTC CASRQTGTFSVTGGTQYF
. TRBJ2-3 TRBV2 many TGTGCCAGCAGTGAATATTTCGGGTGGGGACAGCCAGCGGGTACGCAGTATTTT CASSEYFGWGQPAGTQYF
. TRBJ2-3 TRBV24-1 . TGTGCCACCAGTGATTACCAGGGGCAAAATACGCAGTATTTT CATSDYQGQNTQYF
TRBD1 TRBJ2-3 TRBV28 many TGTGCCAGCAGTTCCCGGGACAGCGAAACGACTAGCACAGATACGCAGTATTTT CASSSRDSETTSTDTQYF
TRBD2 TRBJ2-3 TRBV2 many TGTGCCAGCAGTGAAGCGCAGCGACTAGCGGGAGGTGCAGATACGCAGTATTTT CASSEAQRLAGGADTQYF
. TRBJ1-1 TRBV30 many TGTGCCTGGAGTCGATCGACAGGGAACACTGAAGCTTTCTTT CAWSRSTGNTEAFF
. TRBJ2-7 TRBV7-9 . TGTGCCAGCAGCTTAGAGGGTAGGTCGGACGAGCAGTACTTC CASSLEGRSDEQYF
. TRBJ2-7 TRBV2 many TGTGCCAGCAGTGAACAGGCCAGCTCCTACGAGCAGTACTTC CASSEQASSYEQYF
. TRBJ2-1 TRBV7-6 many TGTGCCAGCAGCTTATTGCGGGACGAGCAGTTCTTC CASSLLRDEQFF
. TRBJ2-3 TRBV6-2/TRBV6-3 . TGTGCCAGCAGTGAAGCACTGGGAGGTACGCAGTATTTT CASSEALGGTQYF
. TRBJ2-1 TRBV12-3/TRBV12-4 . TGTGCCAGCACTCTCCCCAGGCCCTACAATGAGCAGTTCTTC CASTLPRPYNEQFF
. TRBJ2-7 TRBV19 few TGTGCCAGTAGTATCTTTCTGGCAGTCTCCTACGAGCAGTACTTC CASSIFLAVSYEQYF
. TRBJ1-2 TRBV3-1 many TGTGCCAGCAGCCAGCCGGGGGGCGGCTATGGCTACACCTTC CASSQPGGGYGYTF
. TRBJ1-1 TRBV30 . TGTGCCTGGCGGAGGAGCACTGAAGCTTTCTTT CAWRRSTEAFF
. TRBJ2-1 TRBV3-1 . TGTGCCAGCAGCCAAGACGGAGGGGACACCAATGAGCAGTTCTTC CASSQDGGDTNEQFF
. TRBJ1-5 TRBV28 . TGTGCCAGCAGTTTGGGCAGAAGAAGCAATCAGCCCCAGCATTTT CASSLGRRSNQPQHF
TRBD2 TRBJ2-5 TRBV7-2 few TGTGCCAGCAGCTTACAGGGAGGGCCGGGGGAGACCCAGTACTTC CASSLQGGPGETQYF
TRBD1 TRBJ2-2 TRBV19 . TGTGCCAGTACCCAACCGGGACAGGCCTTCGAGGGGGAGCTGTTTTTT CASTQPGQAFEGELFF
. TRBJ2-1 TRBV15 many TGTGCCACCAGCAGAGATTCTTTCGGGGACGGAGCATACAATGAGCAGTTCTTC CATSRDSFGDGAYNEQFF
TRBD2 TRBJ2-3 TRBV30 few TGTGCCTGGAGTTGGCTAGCGGGCACCACAGATACGCAGTATTTT CAWSWLAGTTDTQYF
. TRBJ1-3 TRBV11-2 . TGTGCCAGCAGCTCATGGGACAAGAGTGGAAACACCATATATTTT CASSSWDKSGNTIYF
. TRBJ2-1 TRBV28 . TGTGCCAGCAGTTCCTTAGGTGAGCAGTTCTTC CASSSLGEQFF
. TRBJ1-1 TRBV28 many TGTGCCAGCCTGGCCTGGGGGAGGAACACTGAAGCTTTCTTT CASLAWGRNTEAFF
. TRBJ2-7 TRBV12-3/TRBV12-4 many TGTGCCAGCAGTTTATTCTTTTACGAGCAGTACTTC CASSLFFYEQYF
. TRBJ2-7 TRBV7-9 . TGTGCCAGCAGCTTAGTTCGCTCCGAGCAGTACTTC CASSLVRSEQYF
. TRBJ2-3 TRBV29-1 many TGCAGCGTTGCCAGTAAAGGCACAGATACGCAGTATTTT CSVASKGTDTQYF
. TRBJ2-1 TRBV11-2 . TGTGCCAGCAGCTTCAACAGCGACAATGAGCAGTTCTTC CASSFNSDNEQFF
TRBD1 TRBJ2-2 TRBV5-1 many TGCGCCAGCAGCCCACGGACAGGGGCGGCCGGGGAGCTGTTTTTT CASSPRTGAAGELFF
. TRBJ2-7 TRBV3-1 many TGTGCCAGCAGCCAAGATCTGGCGGTCGGGCAGTACTTC CASSQDLAVGQYF
. TRBJ1-1 TRBV20-1 . TGCAGTGCAGCCGACAGTTTAAGGACTGAAGCTTTCTTT CSAADSLRTEAFF
TRBD1 TRBJ1-2 TRBV4-1 . TGCGCCAGCAGCCAAGAAGGGACAGCTTATGGCTACACCTTC CASSQEGTAYGYTF
. TRBJ2-7 TRBV5-1 many TGCGCCAGCAGCTTCAGGGTTTCCTACGAGCAGTACTTC CASSFRVSYEQYF
. TRBJ2-7 TRBV12-3/TRBV12-4 many TGTGCCAGCAGTGTCTTAAGAGGGCAGGGGTACGAGCAGTACTTC CASSVLRGQGYEQYF
TRBD2 TRBJ2-2 TRBV19 . TGTGCCAGTAGTATTAGACTAGCGGGAGTGTCGGCCGGGGAGCTGTTTTTT CASSIRLAGVSAGELFF
. TRBJ2-5 TRBV3-1 few TGTGCCAGCAGCCAGATCAAAGAGACCCAGTACTTC CASSQIKETQYF